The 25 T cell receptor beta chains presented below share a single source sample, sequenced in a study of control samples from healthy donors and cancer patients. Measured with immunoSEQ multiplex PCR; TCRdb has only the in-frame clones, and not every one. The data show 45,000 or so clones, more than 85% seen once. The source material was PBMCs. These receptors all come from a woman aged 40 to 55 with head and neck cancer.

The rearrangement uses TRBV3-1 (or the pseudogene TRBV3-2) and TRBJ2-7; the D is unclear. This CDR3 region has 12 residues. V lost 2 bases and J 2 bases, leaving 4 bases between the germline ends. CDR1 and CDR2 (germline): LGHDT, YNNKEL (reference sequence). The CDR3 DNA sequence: TGTGCCAGCAGCCAATCACCCTACGAGCAGTACTTC. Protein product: CASSQSPYEQYF.

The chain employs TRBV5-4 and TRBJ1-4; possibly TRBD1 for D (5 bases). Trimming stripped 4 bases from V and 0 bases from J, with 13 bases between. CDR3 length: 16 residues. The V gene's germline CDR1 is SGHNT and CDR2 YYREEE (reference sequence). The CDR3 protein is CASSRQGGATNEKLFF. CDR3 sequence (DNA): TGTGCCAGCAGCAGGCAGGGTGGAGCAACTAATGAAAAACTGTTTTTT.

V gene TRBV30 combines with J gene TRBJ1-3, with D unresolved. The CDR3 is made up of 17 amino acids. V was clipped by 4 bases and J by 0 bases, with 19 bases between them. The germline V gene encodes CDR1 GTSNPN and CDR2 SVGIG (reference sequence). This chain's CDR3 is CAWTSDRISISGNTIYF. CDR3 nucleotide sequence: TGTGCCTGGACTTCAGACCGAATTTCAATCTCTGGAAACACCATATATTTT. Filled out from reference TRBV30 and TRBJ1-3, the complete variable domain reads SQTIHQWPATLVQPVGSPLSLECTVEGTSNPNLYWYRQAAGRGLQLLFYSVGIGQISSEVPQNLSASRPQDRQFILSSKKLLLSDSGFYLCAWTSDRISISGNTIYFGEGSWLTVV.

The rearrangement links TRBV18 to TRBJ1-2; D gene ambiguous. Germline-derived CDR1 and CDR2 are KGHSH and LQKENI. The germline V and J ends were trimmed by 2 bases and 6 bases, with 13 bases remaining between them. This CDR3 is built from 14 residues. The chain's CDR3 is CASSPTDHSDGYTF. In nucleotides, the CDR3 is TGTGCCAGCTCACCAACGGACCACTCGGATGGCTACACCTTC. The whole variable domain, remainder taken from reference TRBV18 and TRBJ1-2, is NAGVMQNPRHLVRRRGQEARLRCSPMKGHSHVYWYRQLPEEGLKFMVYLQKENIIDESGMPKERFSAEFPKEGPSILRIQQVVRGDSAAYFCASSPTDHSDGYTFGSGTRLTVV.

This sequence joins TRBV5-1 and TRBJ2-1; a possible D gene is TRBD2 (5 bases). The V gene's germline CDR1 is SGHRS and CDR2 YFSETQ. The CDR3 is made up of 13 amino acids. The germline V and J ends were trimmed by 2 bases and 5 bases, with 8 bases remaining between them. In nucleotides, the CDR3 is TGCGCCAGCAGCTTCGGGGTTGACAATGAGCAGTTCTTC. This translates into CASSFGVDNEQFF.

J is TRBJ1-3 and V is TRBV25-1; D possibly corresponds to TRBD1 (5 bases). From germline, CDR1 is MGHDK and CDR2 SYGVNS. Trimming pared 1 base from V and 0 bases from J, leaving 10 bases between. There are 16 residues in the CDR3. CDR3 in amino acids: CASSELGGPSGNTIYF. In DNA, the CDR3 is TGTGCCAGCAGTGAATTGGGGGGTCCCTCTGGAAACACCATATATTTT.

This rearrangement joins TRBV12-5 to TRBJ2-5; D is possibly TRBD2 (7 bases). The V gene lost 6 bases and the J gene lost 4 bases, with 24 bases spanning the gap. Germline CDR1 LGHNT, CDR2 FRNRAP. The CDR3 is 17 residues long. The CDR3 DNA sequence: TGTGCTAGTGGGGGGGCCGGGGGCGCGGGGGCGGGAGAGACCCAGTACTTC. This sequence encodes CASGGAGGAGAGETQYF.

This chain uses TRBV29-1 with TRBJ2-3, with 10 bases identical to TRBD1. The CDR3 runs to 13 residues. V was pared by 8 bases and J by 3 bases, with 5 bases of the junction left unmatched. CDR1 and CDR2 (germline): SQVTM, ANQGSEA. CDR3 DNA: TGCAGCACACTGGGACAGGGGACAGATACGCAGTATTTT. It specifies CSTLGQGTDTQYF.

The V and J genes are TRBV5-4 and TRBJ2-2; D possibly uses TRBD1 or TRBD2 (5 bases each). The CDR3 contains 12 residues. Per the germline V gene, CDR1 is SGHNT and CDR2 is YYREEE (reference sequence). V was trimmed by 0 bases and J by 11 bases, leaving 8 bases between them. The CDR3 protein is CASSLDGGELFF. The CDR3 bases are TGTGCCAGCAGCTTGGATGGGGGAGAGCTGTTTTTT. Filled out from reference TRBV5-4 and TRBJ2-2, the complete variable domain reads ETGVTQSPTHLIKTRGQQVTLRCSSQSGHNTVSWYQQALGQGPQFIFQYYREEENGRGNFPPRFSGLQFPNYSSELNVNALELDDSALYLCASSLDGGELFFGEGSRLTVL.

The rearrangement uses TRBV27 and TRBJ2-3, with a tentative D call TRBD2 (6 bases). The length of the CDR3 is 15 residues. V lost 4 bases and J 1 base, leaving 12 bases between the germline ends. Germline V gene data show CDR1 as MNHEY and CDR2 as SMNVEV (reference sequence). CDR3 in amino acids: CASSSGGAGTDTQYF. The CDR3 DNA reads TGTGCCAGCAGTTCCGGGGGTGCCGGCACAGATACGCAGTATTTT.

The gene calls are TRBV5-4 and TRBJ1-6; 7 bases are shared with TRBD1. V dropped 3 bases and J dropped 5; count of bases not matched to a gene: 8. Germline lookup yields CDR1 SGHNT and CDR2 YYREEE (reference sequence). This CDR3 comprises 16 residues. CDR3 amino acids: CASSSPGGTDNSPLHF. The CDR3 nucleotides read TGTGCCAGCAGCTCCCCCGGAGGGACAGATAATTCACCCCTCCACTTT.

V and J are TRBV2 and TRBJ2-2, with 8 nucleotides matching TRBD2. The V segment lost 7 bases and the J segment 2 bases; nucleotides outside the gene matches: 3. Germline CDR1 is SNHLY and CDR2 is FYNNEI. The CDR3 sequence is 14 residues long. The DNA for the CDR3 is TGTGCCAGCAACGGACTAGCCAACACCGGGGAGCTGTTTTTT. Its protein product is CASNGLANTGELFF. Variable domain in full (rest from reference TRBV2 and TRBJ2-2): EPEVTQTPSHQVTQMGQEVILRCVPISNHLYFYWYRQILGQKVEFLVSFYNNEISEKSEIFDDQFSVERPDGSNFTLKIRSTKLEDSAMYFCASNGLANTGELFFGEGSRLTVL.

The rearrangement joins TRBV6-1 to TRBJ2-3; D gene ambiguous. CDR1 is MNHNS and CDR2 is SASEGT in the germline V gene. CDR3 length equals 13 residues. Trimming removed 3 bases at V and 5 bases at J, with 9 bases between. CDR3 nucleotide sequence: TGTGCCAGCAGTGAGTGGCGGAGAGATACGCAGTATTTT. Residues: CASSEWRRDTQYF.

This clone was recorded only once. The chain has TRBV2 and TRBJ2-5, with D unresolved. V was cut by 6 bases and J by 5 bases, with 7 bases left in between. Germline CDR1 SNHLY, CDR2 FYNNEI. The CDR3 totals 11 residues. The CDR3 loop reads CASSLTETQYF. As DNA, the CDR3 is TGTGCCAGCAGCTTAACGGAGACCCAGTACTTC.

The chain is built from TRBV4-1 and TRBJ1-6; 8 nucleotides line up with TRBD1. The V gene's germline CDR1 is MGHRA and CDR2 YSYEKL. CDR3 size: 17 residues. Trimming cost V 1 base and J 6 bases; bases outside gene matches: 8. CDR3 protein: CASSQGWQGAGNSPLHF. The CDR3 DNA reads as TGCGCCAGCAGCCAAGGGTGGCAGGGGGCTGGTAATTCACCCCTCCACTTT.

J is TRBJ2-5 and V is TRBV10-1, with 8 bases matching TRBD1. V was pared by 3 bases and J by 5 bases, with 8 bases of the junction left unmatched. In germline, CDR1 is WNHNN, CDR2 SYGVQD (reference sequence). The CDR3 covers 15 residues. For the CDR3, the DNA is TGCGCCAGCAGTGATGACAGGGGAGCCGGGGAGACCCAGTACTTC. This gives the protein CASSDDRGAGETQYF.

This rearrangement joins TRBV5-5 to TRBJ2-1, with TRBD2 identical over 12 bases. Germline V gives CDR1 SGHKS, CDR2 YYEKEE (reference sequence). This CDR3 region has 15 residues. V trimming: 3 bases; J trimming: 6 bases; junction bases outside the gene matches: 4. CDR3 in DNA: TGTGCCAGCAGCTGGGTGGGACTAGCGGGCAATGAGCAGTTCTTC. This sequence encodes CASSWVGLAGNEQFF. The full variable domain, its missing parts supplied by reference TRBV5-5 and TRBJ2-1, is DAGVTQSPTHLIKTRGQQVTLRCSPISGHKSVSWYQQVLGQGPQFIFQYYEKEERGRGNFPDRFSARQFPNYSSELNVNALLLGDSALYLCASSWVGLAGNEQFFGPGTRLTVL.

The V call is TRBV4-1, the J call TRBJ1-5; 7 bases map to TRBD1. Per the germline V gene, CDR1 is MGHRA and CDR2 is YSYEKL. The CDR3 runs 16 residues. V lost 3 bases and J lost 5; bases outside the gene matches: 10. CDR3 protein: CASSQVGDRFDQPQHF. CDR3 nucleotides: TGCGCCAGCAGCCAGGTAGGGGACAGATTTGATCAGCCCCAGCATTTT.

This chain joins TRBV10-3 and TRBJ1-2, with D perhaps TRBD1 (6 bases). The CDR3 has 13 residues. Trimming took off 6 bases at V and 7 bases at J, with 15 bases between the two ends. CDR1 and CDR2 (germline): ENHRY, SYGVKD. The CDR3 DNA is TGTGCCATCAGCGGAACAGGGTTCCGTGGCTACACCTTC. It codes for CAISGTGFRGYTF.

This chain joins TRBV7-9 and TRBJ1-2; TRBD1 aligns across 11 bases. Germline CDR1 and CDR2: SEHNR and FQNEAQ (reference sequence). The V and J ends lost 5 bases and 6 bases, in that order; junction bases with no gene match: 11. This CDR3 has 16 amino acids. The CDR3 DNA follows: TGTGCCAGCAGCCTTCCCAATGGACAGGGGGCTAATGGCTACACCTTC. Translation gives CASSLPNGQGANGYTF.

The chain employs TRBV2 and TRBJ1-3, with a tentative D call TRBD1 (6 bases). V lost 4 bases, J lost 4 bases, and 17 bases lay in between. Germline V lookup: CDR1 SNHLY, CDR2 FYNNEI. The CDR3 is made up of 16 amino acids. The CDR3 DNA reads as TGTGCCAGCAGTGGAGAGGGACATTTTGCCGGAAACACCATATATTTT. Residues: CASSGEGHFAGNTIYF.

CDR3 DNA sequence: TGTGCCAGCTCACGGGAGGGCGGCAATCAGCCCCAGCATTTT. This gives the protein CASSREGGNQPQHF. The V call is TRBV18, the J call TRBJ1-5; D is uncertain. The CDR3 is 14 residues long. V lost 4 bases to trimming and J lost 2 bases, with 9 bases between them. Germline CDR1 and CDR2: KGHSH and LQKENI.

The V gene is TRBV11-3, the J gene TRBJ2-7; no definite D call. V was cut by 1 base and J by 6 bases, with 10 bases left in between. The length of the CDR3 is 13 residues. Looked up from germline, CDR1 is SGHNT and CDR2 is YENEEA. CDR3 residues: CASSLGVLGEQYF. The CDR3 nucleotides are TGTGCCAGCAGCTTAGGGGTTCTGGGCGAGCAGTACTTC.

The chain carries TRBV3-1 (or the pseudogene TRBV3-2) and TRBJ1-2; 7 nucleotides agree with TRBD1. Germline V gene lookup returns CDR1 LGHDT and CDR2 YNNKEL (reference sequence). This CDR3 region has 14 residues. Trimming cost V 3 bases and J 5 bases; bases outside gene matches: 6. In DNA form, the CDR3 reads TGTGCCAGCAGCCACGACAGGGAGGGGTATGGCTACACCTTC. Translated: CASSHDREGYGYTF.

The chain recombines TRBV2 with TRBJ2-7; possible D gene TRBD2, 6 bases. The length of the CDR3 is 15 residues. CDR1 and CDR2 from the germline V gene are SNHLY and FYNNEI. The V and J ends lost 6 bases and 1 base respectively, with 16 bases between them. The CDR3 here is CASRGEAAGSYEQYF. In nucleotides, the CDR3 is TGTGCCAGCAGGGGGGAGGCGGCCGGGTCCTACGAGCAGTACTTC.